The present T cell receptor (beta chain) was sequenced within a study of control samples from healthy donors and cancer patients. CDR1 is LGHDT and CDR2 is YNNKEL in the germline V gene (reference sequence). The CDR3 has 14 residues. The germline V and J ends were trimmed by 4 bases and 4 bases, with 11 bases remaining between them. Sequencing used immunoSEQ multiplex PCR; TCRdb keeps in-frame clones, though not all of them. The sample lists about 34,000 clones, roughly nine tenths occurring once. The rearrangement links TRBV3-1 (or the pseudogene TRBV3-2) to TRBJ1-5; D remains ambiguous. The sequence derives from a woman between 35 and 50 years old with lung cancer. The sequenced material came from PBMCs. The CDR3 region is CASSLGLINQPQHF. The CDR3 coding sequence is TGTGCCAGCAGCCTCGGACTGATTAATCAGCCCCAGCATTTT.